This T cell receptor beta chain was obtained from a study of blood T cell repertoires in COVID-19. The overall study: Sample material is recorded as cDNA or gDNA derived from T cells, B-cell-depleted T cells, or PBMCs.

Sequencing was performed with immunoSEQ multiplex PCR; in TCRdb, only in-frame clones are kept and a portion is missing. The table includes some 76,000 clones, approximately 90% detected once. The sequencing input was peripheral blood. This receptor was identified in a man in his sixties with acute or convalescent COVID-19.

This CDR3 is CASSGQGMTYEQYF. The CDR3 nucleotides are TGTGCCAGCTCAGGGCAGGGTATGACCTACGAGCAGTACTTC. The chain uses TRBV18 and TRBJ2-7, with D possibly matching TRBD1 (5 bases). The CDR3 sequence is 14 residues long. Per the germline V gene, CDR1 is KGHSH and CDR2 is LQKENI. Trimming removed 5 bases at V and 2 bases at J, with 13 bases between.